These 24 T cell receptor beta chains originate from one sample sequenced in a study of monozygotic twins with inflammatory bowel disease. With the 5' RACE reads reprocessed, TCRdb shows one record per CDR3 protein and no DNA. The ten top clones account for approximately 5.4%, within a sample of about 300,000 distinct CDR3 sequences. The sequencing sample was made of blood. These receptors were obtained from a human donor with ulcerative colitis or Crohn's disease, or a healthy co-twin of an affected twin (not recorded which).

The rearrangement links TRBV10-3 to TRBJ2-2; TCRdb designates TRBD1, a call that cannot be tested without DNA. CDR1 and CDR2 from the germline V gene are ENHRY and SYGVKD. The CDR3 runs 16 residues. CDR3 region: CAISSQTGLNTGELFF.

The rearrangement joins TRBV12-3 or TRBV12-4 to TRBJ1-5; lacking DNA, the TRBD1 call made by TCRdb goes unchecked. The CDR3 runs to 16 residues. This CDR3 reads CASSFGTLFRVQPQHF.

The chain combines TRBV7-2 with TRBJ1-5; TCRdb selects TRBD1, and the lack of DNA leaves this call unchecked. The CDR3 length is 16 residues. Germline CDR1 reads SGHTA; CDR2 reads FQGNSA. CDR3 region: CASSPRQGTSNQPQHF.

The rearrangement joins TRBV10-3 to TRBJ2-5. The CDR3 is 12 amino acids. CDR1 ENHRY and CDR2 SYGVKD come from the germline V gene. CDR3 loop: CAISSRQGAQYF.

CDR3 loop: CASSLVRNEAFF. V usage is TRBV11-2 and J usage is TRBJ1-1. The V gene's germline CDR1 is SGHAT and CDR2 FQNNGV. The CDR3 sequence is 12 residues long. The full variable domain, in which reference TRBV11-2 and TRBJ1-1 provide the parts outside the CDR3, is EAGVAQSPRYKIIEKRQSVAFWCNPISGHATLYWYQQILGQGPKLLIQFQNNGVVDDSQLPKDRFSAERLKGVDSTLKIQPAKLEDSAVYLCASSLVRNEAFFGQGTRLTVV.

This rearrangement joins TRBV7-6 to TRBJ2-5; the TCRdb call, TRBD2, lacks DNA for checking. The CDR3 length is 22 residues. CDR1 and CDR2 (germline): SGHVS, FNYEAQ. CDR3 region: CASSTTPRPGTSRLPDQETQYF.

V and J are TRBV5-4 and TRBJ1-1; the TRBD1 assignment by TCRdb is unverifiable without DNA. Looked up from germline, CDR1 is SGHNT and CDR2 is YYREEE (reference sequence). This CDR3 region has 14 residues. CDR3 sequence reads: CASSLIGGHTEAFF. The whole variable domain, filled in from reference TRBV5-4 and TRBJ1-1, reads ETGVTQSPTHLIKTRGQQVTLRCSSQSGHNTVSWYQQALGQGPQFIFQYYREEENGRGNFPPRFSGLQFPNYSSELNVNALELDDSALYLCASSLIGGHTEAFFGQGTRLTVV.

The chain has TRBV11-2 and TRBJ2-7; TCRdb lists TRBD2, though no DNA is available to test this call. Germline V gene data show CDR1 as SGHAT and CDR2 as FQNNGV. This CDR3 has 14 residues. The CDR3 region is CASSILAETYEQYF.

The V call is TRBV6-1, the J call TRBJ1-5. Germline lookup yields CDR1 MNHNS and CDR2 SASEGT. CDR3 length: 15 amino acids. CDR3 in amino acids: CASSGTAISNQPQHF.

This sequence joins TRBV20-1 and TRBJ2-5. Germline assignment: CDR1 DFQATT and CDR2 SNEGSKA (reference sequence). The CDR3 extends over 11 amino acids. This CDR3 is CSAVLQETQYF.

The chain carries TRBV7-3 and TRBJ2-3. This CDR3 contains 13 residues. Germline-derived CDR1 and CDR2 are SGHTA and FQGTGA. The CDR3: CASSPTVRAPQYF.

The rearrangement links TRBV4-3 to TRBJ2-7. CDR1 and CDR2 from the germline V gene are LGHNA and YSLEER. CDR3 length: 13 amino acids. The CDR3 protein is CASSQEVSGEQYF.

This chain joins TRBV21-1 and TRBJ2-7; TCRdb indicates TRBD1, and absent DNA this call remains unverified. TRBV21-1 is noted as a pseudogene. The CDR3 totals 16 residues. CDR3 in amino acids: CASNKTQDRGWHEQYF.

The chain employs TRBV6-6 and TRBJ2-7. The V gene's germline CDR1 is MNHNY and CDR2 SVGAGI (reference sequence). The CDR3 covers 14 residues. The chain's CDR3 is CASSYSRDVYEQYF.

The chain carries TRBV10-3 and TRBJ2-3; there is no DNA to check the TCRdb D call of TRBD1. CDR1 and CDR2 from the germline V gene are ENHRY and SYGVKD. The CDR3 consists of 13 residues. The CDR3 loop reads CAIRTGYTDTQYF.

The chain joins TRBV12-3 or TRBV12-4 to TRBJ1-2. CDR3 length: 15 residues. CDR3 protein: CASTTAPGSAGGYTF.

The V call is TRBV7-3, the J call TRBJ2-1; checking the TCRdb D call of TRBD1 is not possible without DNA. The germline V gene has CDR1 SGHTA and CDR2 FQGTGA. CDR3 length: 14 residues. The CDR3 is CASSLLGRGNEQFF.

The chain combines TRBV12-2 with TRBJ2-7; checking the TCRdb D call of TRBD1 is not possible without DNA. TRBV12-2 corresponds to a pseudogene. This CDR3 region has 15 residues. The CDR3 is CASRLSQGRSYEQYF.

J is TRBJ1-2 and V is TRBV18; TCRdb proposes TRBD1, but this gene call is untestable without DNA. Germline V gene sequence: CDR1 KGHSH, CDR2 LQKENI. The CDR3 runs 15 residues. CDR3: CASSQEGAANYGYTF.

The chain's CDR3 is CSVDGGGTEAFF. The V and J genes are TRBV29-1 and TRBJ1-1; TCRdb indicates TRBD1, and absent DNA this call remains unverified. The CDR3 loop spans 12 amino acids. Germline CDR1 reads SQVTM; CDR2 reads ANQGSEA.

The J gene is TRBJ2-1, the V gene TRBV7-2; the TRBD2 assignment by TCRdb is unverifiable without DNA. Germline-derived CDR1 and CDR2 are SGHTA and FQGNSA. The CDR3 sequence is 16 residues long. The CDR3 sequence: CASSTGLSGGKGEQFF. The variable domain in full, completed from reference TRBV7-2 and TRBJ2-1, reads GAGVSQSPSNKVTEKGKDVELRCDPISGHTALYWYRQSLGQGLEFLIYFQGNSAPDKSGLPSDRFSAERTGGSVSTLTIQRTQQEDSAVYLCASSTGLSGGKGEQFFGPGTRLTVL.

The CDR3 loop is CAISGTSGRNPTDTQYF. The rearrangement links TRBV10-3 to TRBJ2-3; TCRdb selects TRBD2, and the lack of DNA leaves this call unchecked. The CDR3 contains 17 residues. Germline V gene data show CDR1 as ENHRY and CDR2 as SYGVKD.

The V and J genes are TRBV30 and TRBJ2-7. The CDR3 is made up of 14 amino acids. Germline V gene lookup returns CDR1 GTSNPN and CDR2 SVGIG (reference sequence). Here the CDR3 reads CAWSVGGSSYEQYF.

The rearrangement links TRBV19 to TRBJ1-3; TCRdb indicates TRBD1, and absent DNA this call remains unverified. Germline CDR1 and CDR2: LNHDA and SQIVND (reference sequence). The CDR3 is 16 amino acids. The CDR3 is CASSSTGYGSGNTIYF.